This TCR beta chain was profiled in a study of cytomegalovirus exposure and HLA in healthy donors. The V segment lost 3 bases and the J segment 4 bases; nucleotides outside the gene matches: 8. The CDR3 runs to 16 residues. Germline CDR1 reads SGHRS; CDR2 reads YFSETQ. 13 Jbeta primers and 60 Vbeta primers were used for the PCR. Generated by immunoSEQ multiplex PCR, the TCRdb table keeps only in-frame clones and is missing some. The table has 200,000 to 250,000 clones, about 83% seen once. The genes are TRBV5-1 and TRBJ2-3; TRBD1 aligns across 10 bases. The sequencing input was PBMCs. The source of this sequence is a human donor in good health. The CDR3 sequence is CASSWPGTGEADTQYF. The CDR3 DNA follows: TGCGCCAGCAGCTGGCCCGGGACAGGGGAAGCAGATACGCAGTATTTT.